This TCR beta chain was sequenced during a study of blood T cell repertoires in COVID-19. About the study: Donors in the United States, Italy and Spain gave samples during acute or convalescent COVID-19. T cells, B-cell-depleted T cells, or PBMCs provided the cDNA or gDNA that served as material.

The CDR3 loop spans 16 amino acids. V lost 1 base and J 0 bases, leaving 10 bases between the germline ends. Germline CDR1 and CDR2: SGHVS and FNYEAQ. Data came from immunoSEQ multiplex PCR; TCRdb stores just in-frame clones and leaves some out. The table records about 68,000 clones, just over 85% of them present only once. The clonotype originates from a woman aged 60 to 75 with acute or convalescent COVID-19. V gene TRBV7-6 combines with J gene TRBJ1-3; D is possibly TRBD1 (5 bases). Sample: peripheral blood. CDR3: CASSLVGADSGNTIYF. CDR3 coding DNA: TGTGCCAGCAGCTTAGTAGGGGCAGACTCTGGAAACACCATATATTTT. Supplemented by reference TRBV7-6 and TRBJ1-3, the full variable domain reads GAGVSQSPRYKVTKRGQDVALRCDPISGHVSLYWYRQALGQGPEFLTYFNYEAQQDKSGLPNDRFSAERPEGSISTLTIQRTEQRDSAMYRCASSLVGADSGNTIYFGEGSWLTVV.